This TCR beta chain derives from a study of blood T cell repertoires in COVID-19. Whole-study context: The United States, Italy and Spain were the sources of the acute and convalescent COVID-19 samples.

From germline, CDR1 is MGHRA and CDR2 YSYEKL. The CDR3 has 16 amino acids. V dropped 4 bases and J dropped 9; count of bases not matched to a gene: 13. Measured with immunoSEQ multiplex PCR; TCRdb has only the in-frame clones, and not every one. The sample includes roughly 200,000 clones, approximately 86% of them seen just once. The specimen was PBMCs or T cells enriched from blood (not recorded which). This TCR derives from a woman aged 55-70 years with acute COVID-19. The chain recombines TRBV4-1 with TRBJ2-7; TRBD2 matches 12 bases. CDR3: CASSPPLAGGPFGQYF. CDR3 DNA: TGCGCCAGCAGCCCCCCCCTAGCGGGAGGGCCGTTCGGGCAGTACTTC.